The clone carrying this T cell receptor (beta chain) was seen ten or more times. The antigen is unknown. The data are from a study of T cell repertoires in cytomegalovirus infection. Study summary: CMV infection together with matching HLA type was indicated by public TCR beta signatures.

TCRdb called the reads again in MiXCR, with one record for every CDR3 protein. The sample consists of approximately 910,000 distinct CDR3 sequences, around 31% of them appearing once. Study conclusions and caveats: It was HLA-C-restricted CMV-specific TCR beta clonotypes that dominated the response ex vivo.

The CDR3 has 15 residues. Trimming left V 2 bases short and J 4 bases short, with 11 bases between. Germline lookup yields CDR1 MNHEY and CDR2 SVGEGT. The chain has TRBV6-2 or TRBV6-3 and TRBJ2-2, with a weak D call TRBD1 (5 bases). This clonotype was obtained from a human donor in good health (CMV status not recorded). Some clones in this sample may be carry-over from other donors' samples. Sequenced material: cultured CD8+ T cells from PBMCs, taken from culture after CMV antigen stimulation. In DNA form, the CDR3 reads TGTGCCAGCAGTTACACTCGACAGCCCACCGGGGAGCTGTTTTTT. This gives the protein CASSYTRQPTGELFF.